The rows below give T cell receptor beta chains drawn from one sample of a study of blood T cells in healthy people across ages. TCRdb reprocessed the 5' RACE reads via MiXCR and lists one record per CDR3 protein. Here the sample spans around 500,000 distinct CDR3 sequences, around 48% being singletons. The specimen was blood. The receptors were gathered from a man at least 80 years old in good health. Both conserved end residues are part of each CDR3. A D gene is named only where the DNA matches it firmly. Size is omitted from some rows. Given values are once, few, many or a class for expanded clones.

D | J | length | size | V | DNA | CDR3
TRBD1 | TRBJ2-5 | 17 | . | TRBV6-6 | TGTGCCAGCAGTTACGGGGACAGAGTGGGGTCCCGGGGGACCCAGTACTTC | CASSYGDRVGSRGTQYF
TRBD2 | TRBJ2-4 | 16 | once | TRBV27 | TGTGCCAGCAGTTTATGGGCTAGCGGGGCCAAAAGCATTCAGTACTTC | CASSLWASGAKSIQYF
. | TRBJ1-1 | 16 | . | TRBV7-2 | TGTGCCAGCAGCCCACAGGGTAACCGAGGTCTGGGTGAAGCTTTCTTT | CASSPQGNRGLGEAFF
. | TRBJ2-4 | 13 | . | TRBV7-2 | TGTGCCAGCAGCTTCGGGCGTCAAAACATTCAGTACTTC | CASSFGRQNIQYF
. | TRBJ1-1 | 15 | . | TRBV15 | TGTGCCACCAGCAGAGTTGACAGGCTGCACACTGAAGCTTTCTTT | CATSRVDRLHTEAFF
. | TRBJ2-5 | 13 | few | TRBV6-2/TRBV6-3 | TGTGCCAGCAGTTACTTCGACCGGGAGACCCAGTACTTC | CASSYFDRETQYF
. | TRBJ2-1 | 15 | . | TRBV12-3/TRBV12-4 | TGTGCCAGCAGTTTAGCGGGAGTTCTATCCTACGAGCAGTTCTTC | CASSLAGVLSYEQFF
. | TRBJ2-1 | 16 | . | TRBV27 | TGTGCCAGCAGTTTTATGGCTCCGTTCGAGGACAATGAGCAGTTCTTC | CASSFMAPFEDNEQFF
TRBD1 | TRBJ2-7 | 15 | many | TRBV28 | TGTGCCAGCAGTTATAACAGGGGCGGCTTCTACGAGCAGTACTTC | CASSYNRGGFYEQYF
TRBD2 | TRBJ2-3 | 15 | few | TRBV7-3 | TGTGCCAGCAGGCAGACTAGCGGGAGCACAGATACGCAGTATTTT | CASRQTSGSTDTQYF
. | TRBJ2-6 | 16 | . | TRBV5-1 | TGCGCCAGCAGCCACAAAACAGGGTCTGGGGCCAACGTCCTGACTTTC | CASSHKTGSGANVLTF
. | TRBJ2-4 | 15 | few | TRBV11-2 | TGTGCCAGCAGCTTACCCGGGGGCGCCGGAAACATTCAGTACTTC | CASSLPGGAGNIQYF
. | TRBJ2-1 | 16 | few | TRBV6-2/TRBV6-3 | TGTGCCAGCAGTCCCGTCGGGGGCGGGTCCTACAATGAGCAGTTCTTC | CASSPVGGGSYNEQFF
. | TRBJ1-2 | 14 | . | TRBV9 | TGTGCCAGCAGCGAAGGAGACTCCGAATATGGCTACACCTTC | CASSEGDSEYGYTF
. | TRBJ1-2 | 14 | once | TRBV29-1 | TGCAGCGTCCTAACAGCATACAAGAGCTGTGGCTACACCTTC | CSVLTAYKSCGYTF
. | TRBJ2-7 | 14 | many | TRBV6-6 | TGTGCCAGCAGTTACCGAGACAGAGTGCACGAGCAGTACTTC | CASSYRDRVHEQYF
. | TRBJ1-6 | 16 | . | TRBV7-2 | TGTGCCAGCAGCTCTAGTCCGCAGGGCGACAATTCACCCCTCCACTTT | CASSSSPQGDNSPLHF
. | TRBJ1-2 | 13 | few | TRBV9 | TGTGCCAGCCTATTCTCAGACAGTTTTGGCTACACCTTC | CASLFSDSFGYTF
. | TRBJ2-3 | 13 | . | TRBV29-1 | TGCAGCGTTGAACAGGCGCGCACAGATACGCAGTATTTT | CSVEQARTDTQYF
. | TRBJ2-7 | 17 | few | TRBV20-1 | TGCAGTGCTAGAGATAGTTTCCGATGGACCGGCTCCTACGAGCAGTACTTC | CSARDSFRWTGSYEQYF
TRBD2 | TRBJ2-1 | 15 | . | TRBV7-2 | TGTGCCAGCAGCTTAGTAGCGGGAGTTAACGGTGAGCAGTTCTTC | CASSLVAGVNGEQFF
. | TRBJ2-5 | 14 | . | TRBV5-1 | TGCGCCAGCAGCCCCGGTGGGGGCGCAGAGACCCAGTACTTC | CASSPGGGAETQYF
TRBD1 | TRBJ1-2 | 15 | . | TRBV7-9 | TGTGCCAGCAGCCAAGCAGGGGGCGCGGGCTATGGCTACACCTTC | CASSQAGGAGYGYTF
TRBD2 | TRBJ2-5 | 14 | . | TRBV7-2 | TGTGCCAGCAGCGCCGGGACTAGCGGTAATGAGCAGTACTTC | CASSAGTSGNEQYF
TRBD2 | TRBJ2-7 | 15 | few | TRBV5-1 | TGCGCCACCTGTCCCGGGACTAGCGCCGACTACGAGCAGTACTTC | CATCPGTSADYEQYF
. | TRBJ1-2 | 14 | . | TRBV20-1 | TGCAGTGCTAGAGAGGGGAGCAACAACTATGGCTACACCTTC | CSAREGSNNYGYTF
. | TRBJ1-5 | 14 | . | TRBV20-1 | TGCAGTGCTAGGTTCGACGGTAGCAATCAGCCCCAGCATTTT | CSARFDGSNQPQHF
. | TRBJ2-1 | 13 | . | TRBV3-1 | TGTGCCAGCAGCCAATTCACCGCCAATGAGCAGTTCTTC | CASSQFTANEQFF
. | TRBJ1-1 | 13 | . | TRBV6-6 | TGTGCCAGCAGTCAAGGGCAGTCAGGTGAAGCTTTCTTT | CASSQGQSGEAFF
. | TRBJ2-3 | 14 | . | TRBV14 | TGTGCCAGCAGCCAAACGGGAAGCACAGATACGCAGTATTTT | CASSQTGSTDTQYF
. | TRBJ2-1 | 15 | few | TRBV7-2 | TGTGCCAGCAGCTTGGACAGCCGCTCCTACAATGAGCAGTTCTTC | CASSLDSRSYNEQFF
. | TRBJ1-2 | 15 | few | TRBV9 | TGTGCCAGCAGCGTAGAGGCAACGGGAAGCTATGGCTACACCTTC | CASSVEATGSYGYTF
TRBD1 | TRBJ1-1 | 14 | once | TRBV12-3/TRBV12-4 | TGTGCCAGCACCCTAGACAGGGGCAACACTGAAGCTTTCTTT | CASTLDRGNTEAFF
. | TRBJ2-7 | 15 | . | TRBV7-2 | TGTGCCAGCAGCCCCGAGGTGGCTAGCTCCTACGAGCAGTACTTC | CASSPEVASSYEQYF
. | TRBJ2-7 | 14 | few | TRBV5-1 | TGCGCCAGCAGCCGGGACCCAAGCTCTTACGAGCAGTACTTC | CASSRDPSSYEQYF
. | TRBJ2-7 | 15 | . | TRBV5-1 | TGCGCCAGCAGCTCACATGGACAGTCTTCCTACGAGCAGTACTTC | CASSSHGQSSYEQYF
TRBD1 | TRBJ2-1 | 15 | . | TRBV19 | TGTGCCAGTAGTAGTCTAAGGACAGGGTCCTATGAGCAGTTCTTC | CASSSLRTGSYEQFF
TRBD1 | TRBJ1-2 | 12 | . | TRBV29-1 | TGCAGCGTTGGGGACAGAAACTATGGCTACACCTTC | CSVGDRNYGYTF
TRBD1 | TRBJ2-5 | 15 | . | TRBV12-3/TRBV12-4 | TGTGCCAGCAGTCGCTCAGGACAGGGCTTGGAGACCCAGTACTTC | CASSRSGQGLETQYF
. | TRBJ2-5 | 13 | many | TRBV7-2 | TGTGCCAGCAGCTTACGAAGGAGTGAGACCCAGTACTTC | CASSLRRSETQYF
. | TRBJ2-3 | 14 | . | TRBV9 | TGTGCCAGCAGCGTAGGTTCTAGCCCAGATACGCAGTATTTT | CASSVGSSPDTQYF
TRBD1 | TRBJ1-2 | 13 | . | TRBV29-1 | TGCAGCGCAGCGGACAGGGATAACTATGGCTACACCTTC | CSAADRDNYGYTF
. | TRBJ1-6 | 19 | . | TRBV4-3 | TGCGCCAGCAGCCAAGAAGTACCACAGGGAAGCTCCTATAATTCACCCCTCCACTTT | CASSQEVPQGSSYNSPLHF
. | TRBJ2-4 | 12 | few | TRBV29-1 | TGCAGCGTTGAGACCTACCGGGGCATTCAGTACTTC | CSVETYRGIQYF
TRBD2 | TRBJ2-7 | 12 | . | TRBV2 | TGTGCCAGCAAGGGAGGGACCTACGAGCAGTACTTC | CASKGGTYEQYF
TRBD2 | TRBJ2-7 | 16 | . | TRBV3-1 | TGTGCCAGCAGCCAAGTTAGGACGGGGGGCTCCTACGAGCAGTACTTC | CASSQVRTGGSYEQYF
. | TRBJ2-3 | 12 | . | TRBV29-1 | TGCAGCGTTCACGGATTCACAGATACGCAGTATTTT | CSVHGFTDTQYF